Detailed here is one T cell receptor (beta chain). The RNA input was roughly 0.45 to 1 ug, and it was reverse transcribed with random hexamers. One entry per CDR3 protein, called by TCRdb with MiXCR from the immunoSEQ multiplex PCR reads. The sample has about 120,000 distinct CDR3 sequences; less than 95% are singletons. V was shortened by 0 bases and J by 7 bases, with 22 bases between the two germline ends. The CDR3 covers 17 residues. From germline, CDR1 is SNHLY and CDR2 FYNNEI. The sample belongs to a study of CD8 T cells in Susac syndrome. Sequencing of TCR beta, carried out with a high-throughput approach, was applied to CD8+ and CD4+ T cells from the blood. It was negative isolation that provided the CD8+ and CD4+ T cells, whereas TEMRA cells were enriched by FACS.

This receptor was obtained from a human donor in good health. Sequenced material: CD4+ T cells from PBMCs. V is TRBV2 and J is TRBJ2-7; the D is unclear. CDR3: CASSEALWGIPPPEQYF. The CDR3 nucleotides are TGTGCCAGCAGTGAAGCGCTCTGGGGAATACCCCCCCCTGAGCAGTACTTC.